This T cell receptor beta chain was sequenced for a study of blood T cell repertoires in COVID-19. The length of the CDR3 is 13 residues. Germline V CDR1 and CDR2: SGHTA, FQGNSA. Trimming took 1 base from V and 12 from J; bases not matched to a gene: 8. Clones were read by immunoSEQ multiplex PCR, and TCRdb kept only the in-frame ones, dropping some. This sample has around 140,000 clones; 87% occur once, and the top ten carry under 7.5%. The origin of this receptor is a man older than 75 with acute or convalescent COVID-19. This chain joins TRBV7-2 and TRBJ1-1, with 7 bases identical to TRBD1. Sequenced input: peripheral blood. In nucleotides, the CDR3 is TGTGCCAGCAGCTTAGACCCCGCGGGACAGCCTTTCTTT. Protein product: CASSLDPAGQPFF.